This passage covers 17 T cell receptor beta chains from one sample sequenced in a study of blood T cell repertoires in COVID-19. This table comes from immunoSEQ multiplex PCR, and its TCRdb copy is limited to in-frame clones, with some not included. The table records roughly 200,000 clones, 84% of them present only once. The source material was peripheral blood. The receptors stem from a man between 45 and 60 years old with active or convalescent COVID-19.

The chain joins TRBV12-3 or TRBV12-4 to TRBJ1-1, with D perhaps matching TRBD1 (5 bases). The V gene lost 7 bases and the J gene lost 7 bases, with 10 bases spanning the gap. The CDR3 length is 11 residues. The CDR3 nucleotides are TGTGCCAGCACGGGGGGGGATGAAGCTTTCTTT. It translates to CASTGGDEAFF.

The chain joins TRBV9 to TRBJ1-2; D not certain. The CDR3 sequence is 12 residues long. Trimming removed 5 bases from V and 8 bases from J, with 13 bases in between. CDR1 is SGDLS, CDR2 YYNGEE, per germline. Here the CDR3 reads CASSGSNRGYTF. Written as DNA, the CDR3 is TGTGCCAGCAGTGGTTCCAACCGGGGCTACACCTTC.

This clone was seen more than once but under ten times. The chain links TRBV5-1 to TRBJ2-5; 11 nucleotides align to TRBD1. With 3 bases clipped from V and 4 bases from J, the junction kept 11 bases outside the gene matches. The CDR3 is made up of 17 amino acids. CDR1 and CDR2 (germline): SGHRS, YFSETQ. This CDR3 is CASSSGQGVALGETQYF. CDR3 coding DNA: TGCGCCAGCAGCTCGGGACAGGGGGTGGCGTTAGGAGAGACCCAGTACTTC.

The CDR3 here is CASSKDRAHYEQYF. DNA of the CDR3: TGTGCCAGTTCGAAGGACAGGGCCCACTACGAGCAGTACTTC. The rearrangement links TRBV19 to TRBJ2-7; 8 bases map to TRBD1. Germline CDR1 and CDR2: LNHDA and SQIVND (reference sequence). The CDR3 is 14 amino acids. The trim removed 8 bases at V and 3 bases at J, leaving 9 bases unmatched.

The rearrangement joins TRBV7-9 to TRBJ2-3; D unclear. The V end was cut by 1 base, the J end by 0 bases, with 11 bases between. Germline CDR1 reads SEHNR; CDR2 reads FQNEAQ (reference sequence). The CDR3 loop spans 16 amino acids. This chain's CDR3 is CASSLGHSGSTDTQYF. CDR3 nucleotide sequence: TGTGCCAGCAGCTTAGGGCACTCCGGGAGCACAGATACGCAGTATTTT.

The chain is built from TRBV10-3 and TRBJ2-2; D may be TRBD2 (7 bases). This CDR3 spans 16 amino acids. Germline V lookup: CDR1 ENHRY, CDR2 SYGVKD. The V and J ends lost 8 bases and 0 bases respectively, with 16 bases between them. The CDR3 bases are TGTGCCATCCGGAGGGGGGGGCGGACGAACACCGGGGAGCTGTTTTTT. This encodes CAIRRGGRTNTGELFF.

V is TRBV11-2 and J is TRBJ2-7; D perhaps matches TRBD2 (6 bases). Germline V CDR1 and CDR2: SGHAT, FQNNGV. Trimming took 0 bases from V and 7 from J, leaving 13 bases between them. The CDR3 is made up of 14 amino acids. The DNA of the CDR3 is TGTGCCAGCAGCTTAGATCGGGGGACGGGGGAGCAGTACTTC. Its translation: CASSLDRGTGEQYF.

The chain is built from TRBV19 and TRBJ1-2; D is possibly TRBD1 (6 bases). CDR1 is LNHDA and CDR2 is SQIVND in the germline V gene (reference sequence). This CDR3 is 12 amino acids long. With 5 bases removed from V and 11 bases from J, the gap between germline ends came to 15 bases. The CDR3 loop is CASSGNRVDYTF. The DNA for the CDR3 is TGTGCCAGTAGTGGCAACAGGGTGGATTACACCTTC.

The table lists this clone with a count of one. Here the CDR3 DNA reads TGTGCCAGCGCGGGACCTTTGAACACTGAAGCTTTCTTT. Protein product: CASAGPLNTEAFF. The rearrangement joins TRBV25-1 to TRBJ1-1; maybe TRBD1 (5 bases). Germline V gene sequence: CDR1 MGHDK, CDR2 SYGVNS. Between the trimmed V and J ends, which lost 8 bases and 0 bases, there was a span of 10 bases. This CDR3 has 13 amino acids.

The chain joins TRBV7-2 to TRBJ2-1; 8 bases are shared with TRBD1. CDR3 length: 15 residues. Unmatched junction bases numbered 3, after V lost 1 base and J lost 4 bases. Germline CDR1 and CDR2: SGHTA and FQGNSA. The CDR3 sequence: CASSLGGQVYNEQFF. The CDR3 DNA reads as TGTGCCAGCAGCTTAGGGGGACAGGTGTACAATGAGCAGTTCTTC.

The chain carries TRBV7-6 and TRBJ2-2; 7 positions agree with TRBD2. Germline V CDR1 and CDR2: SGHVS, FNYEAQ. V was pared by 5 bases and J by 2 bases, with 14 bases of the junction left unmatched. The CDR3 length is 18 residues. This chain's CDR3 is CASSPVPAGLSNTGELFF. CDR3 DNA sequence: TGTGCCAGCAGCCCCGTTCCTGCGGGACTAAGTAACACCGGGGAGCTGTTTTTT.

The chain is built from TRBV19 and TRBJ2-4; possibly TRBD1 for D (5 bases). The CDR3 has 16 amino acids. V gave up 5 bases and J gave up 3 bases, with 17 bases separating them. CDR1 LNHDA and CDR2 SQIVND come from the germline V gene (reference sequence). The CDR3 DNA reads TGTGCCAGTAGTGATCTTAGGGGTGTCGACAAAAACATTCAGTACTTC. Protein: CASSDLRGVDKNIQYF. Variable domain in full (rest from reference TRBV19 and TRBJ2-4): DGGITQSPKYLFRKEGQNVTLSCEQNLNHDAMYWYRQDPGQGLRLIYYSQIVNDFQKGDIAEGYSVSREKKESFPLTVTSAQKNPTAFYLCASSDLRGVDKNIQYFGAGTRLSVL.

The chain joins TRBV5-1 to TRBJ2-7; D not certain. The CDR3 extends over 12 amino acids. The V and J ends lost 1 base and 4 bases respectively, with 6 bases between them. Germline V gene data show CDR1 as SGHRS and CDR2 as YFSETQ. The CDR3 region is CASSLTGYEQYF. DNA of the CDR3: TGCGCCAGCAGCTTGACCGGGTACGAGCAGTACTTC.

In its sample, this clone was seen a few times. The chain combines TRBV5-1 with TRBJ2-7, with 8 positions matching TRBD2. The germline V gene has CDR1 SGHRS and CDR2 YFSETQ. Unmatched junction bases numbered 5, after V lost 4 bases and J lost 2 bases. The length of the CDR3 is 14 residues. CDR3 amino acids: CASSIAGRAYEQYF. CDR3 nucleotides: TGCGCCAGCAGCATAGCGGGGAGGGCCTACGAGCAGTACTTC.

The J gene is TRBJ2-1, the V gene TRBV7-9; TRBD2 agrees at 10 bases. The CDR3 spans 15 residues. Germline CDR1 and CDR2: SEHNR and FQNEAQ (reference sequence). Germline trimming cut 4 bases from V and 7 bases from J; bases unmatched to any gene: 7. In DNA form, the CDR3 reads TGTGCCAGCAGCTCGCCGGGACTAGCGACGAATGAGCAGTTCTTC. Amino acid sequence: CASSSPGLATNEQFF.

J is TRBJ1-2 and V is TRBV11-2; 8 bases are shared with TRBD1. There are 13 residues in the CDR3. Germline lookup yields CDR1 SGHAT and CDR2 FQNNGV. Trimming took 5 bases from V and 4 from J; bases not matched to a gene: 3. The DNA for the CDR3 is TGTGCCAGCAGCGGAACAGGGGGCTATGGCTACACCTTC. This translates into CASSGTGGYGYTF.

The CDR3 nucleotides are TGTGCCAGCAGCTTGACCCGCGGGGCGAACACTGAAGCTTTCTTT. It specifies CASSLTRGANTEAFF. This chain links TRBV5-4 with TRBJ1-1; a weak D match, TRBD1 (5 bases). The CDR3 is 15 amino acids. Germline V gene lookup returns CDR1 SGHNT and CDR2 YYREEE (reference sequence). The V and J ends lost 1 base and 1 base respectively, with 11 bases between them.